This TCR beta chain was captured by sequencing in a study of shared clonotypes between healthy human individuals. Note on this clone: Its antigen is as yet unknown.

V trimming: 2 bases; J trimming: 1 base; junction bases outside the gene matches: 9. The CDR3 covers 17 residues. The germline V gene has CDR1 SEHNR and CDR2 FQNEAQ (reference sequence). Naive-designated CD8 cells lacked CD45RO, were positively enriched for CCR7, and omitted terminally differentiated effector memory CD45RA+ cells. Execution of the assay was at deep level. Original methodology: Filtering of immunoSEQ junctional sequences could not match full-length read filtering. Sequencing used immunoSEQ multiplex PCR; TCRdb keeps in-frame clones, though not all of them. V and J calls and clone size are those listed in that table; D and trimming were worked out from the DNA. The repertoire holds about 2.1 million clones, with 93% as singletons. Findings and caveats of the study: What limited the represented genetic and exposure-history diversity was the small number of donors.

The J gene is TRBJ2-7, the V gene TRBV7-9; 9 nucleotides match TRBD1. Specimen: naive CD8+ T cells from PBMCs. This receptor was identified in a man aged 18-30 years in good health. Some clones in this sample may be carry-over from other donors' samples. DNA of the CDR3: TGTGCCAGCAGCTTAAACTCGGGACAGGGCCCTTCCTACGAGCAGTACTTC. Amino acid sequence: CASSLNSGQGPSYEQYF.